This T cell receptor (beta chain) was recovered during a study of vaccination and CD4 T cells after COVID-19. Cultured CD4+ T cell DNA was sequenced using the Oncomine TCR Beta short-read assay. TCRdb analysed the PCR reads with MiXCR anew, one entry per CDR3 protein. Counted here are over 20,000 distinct CDR3 sequences, about half occurring once; the ten biggest clones make up around 5.5%. With respect to this clonotype: Its antigen is currently unknown.

The CDR3 spans 11 residues. Germline V lookup: CDR1 DFQATT, CDR2 SNEGSKA (reference sequence). Trimming took off 3 bases at V and 8 bases at J, with 10 bases between the two ends. Treatment given: approximately 10-day PBMC culture with coronavirus spike peptide pools or control peptides (ViraFEST assay). This TCR was sampled from a human donor who had recovered from COVID-19. Sequencing input: CD4+ T cells from blood, cultured in vitro. V is TRBV20-1 and J is TRBJ1-1; D unclear. The CDR3 DNA is TGCAGTGCTAGCCTCCCCGGGGAAGCTTTCTTT. It yields the protein CSASLPGEAFF.